Sequencing of this T cell receptor beta chain was carried out in a study of regulatory dendritic cells for organ transplantation. Method: immunoSEQ multiplex PCR; TCRdb's copy keeps in-frame clones and lacks some. The sample shows 9,000 to 13,000 clones, 65% to 85% of them seen only once. The sample taken for sequencing was memory CD8+ T cells from blood. The subset is: CD45RO+ memory T cells. The receptor was isolated from a human donor in good health.

In nucleotides, the CDR3 is TGTGCCAGCAGGTCCACAGGGGGTGAAGCTTTCTTT. This gives the protein CASRSTGGEAFF. The gene calls are TRBV11-3 and TRBJ1-1; the match to TRBD1 covers 8 bases. With V trimmed by 6 bases and J by 7 bases, 4 bases remained unmatched. The CDR3 covers 12 residues. The germline V gene has CDR1 SGHNT and CDR2 YENEEA.